Listed below are T cell receptor beta chains from one sample, sequenced in a study of cytomegalovirus exposure and HLA in healthy donors. The table came from immunoSEQ multiplex PCR; TCRdb's copy has only in-frame clones and leaves some out. The sample yields some 49,000 clones, roughly nine tenths seen once. Specimen: PBMCs. Receptors originate from a man younger than 35 in good health and CMV-seronegative. Both conserved end residues are part of each CDR3. D genes are given only for firm matches. Size is stated for part of the rows, as once, few or many counts, or as a class when the clone is expanded.

clone size | CDR3 length | D gene | J gene | V gene | CDR3 DNA | CDR3 protein
- | 14 | TRBD2 | TRBJ2-1 | TRBV29-1 | TGCAGCGTACAAATTGGGCGGGAGCTCAATGAGCAGTTCTTC | CSVQIGRELNEQFF
- | 12 | - | TRBJ2-7 | TRBV11-2 | TGTGCCAGCAGCTTAGTGGGAGGCGAGCAGTACTTC | CASSLVGGEQYF
- | 15 | TRBD1 | TRBJ2-7 | TRBV19 | TGTGCCAGTAGTTCCCGACAGGGAAGCTCCTACGAGCAGTACTTC | CASSSRQGSSYEQYF
- | 13 | - | TRBJ1-2 | TRBV6-1 | TGTGCCAGCAGGAGGCAGGGTATCTTTGGCTACACCTTC | CASRRQGIFGYTF
- | 15 | TRBD1 | TRBJ2-7 | TRBV5-6 | TGTGCCAGCAGCTTTTGGACAGGGAACGAGTACGAGCAGTACTTC | CASSFWTGNEYEQYF
- | 13 | TRBD1 | TRBJ1-2 | TRBV30 | TGTGCCTGGGTGAGACAGGGGGCCTATGGCTACACCTTC | CAWVRQGAYGYTF
- | 19 | - | TRBJ2-5 | TRBV7-9 | TGTGCCAGCAGCCCCCCCGGACGGGGGGCACTTAGGACTCAAGAGACCCAGTACTTC | CASSPPGRGALRTQETQYF
- | 17 | - | TRBJ2-3 | TRBV5-1 | TGCGCCAGCAGCTTGGCGTTCTCGCGGGTGGAGAGGGATACGCAGTATTTT | CASSLAFSRVERDTQYF
once | 14 | TRBD1 | TRBJ2-7 | TRBV5-1 | TGCGCCAGCAGCTTGTGGGACAGGGGGTCTGAGCAGTACTTC | CASSLWDRGSEQYF
- | 16 | TRBD2 | TRBJ2-5 | TRBV6-6 | TGTGCCAGCAGAGCCCGGGGGGGTATACTTAAAGAGACCCAGTACTTC | CASRARGGILKETQYF
- | 15 | TRBD2 | TRBJ2-7 | TRBV18 | TGTGCCAGCTCACCTACTAGCGGAGGGGCCTACGAGCAGTACTTC | CASSPTSGGAYEQYF
- | 14 | - | TRBJ2-1 | TRBV10-3 | TGTGCCATCAGTGAGTCTACAGGGTCCAATGAGCAGTTCTTC | CAISESTGSNEQFF
once | 17 | - | TRBJ2-1 | TRBV5-1 | TGCGCCAGCAGCTTGGACCCACAACACGCCGTATACAATGAGCAGTTCTTC | CASSLDPQHAVYNEQFF
- | 14 | - | TRBJ1-5 | TRBV18 | TGTGCCAGCTCACCCACAGGGAACGATCAGCCCCAGCATTTT | CASSPTGNDQPQHF
- | 19 | TRBD2 | TRBJ2-3 | TRBV27 | TGTGCCAGCAGTTATAATGGGCTAGCGGGAGCTTGGGGCACAGATACGCAGTATTTT | CASSYNGLAGAWGTDTQYF
- | 13 | TRBD1 | TRBJ2-1 | TRBV28 | TGTGCCAGCAGTTCACAGGGGGGCAATGAGCAGTTCTTC | CASSSQGGNEQFF
- | 14 | - | TRBJ2-1 | TRBV9 | TGTGCCAGCAGCGTAGGAGCTAGCAACAATGAGCAGTTCTTC | CASSVGASNNEQFF
- | 12 | - | TRBJ1-1 | TRBV28 | TGTGCCAGCAGCTCCTTTATCACTGAAGCTTTCTTT | CASSSFITEAFF